These 18 T cell receptor beta chains were sequenced from one sample in a study of shared clonotypes between healthy human individuals. CD8 cells regarded as naive lacked CD45RO, were positively chosen for CCR7, and omitted terminally differentiated effector memory CD45RA+ cells. Only in-frame clones appear in the TCRdb table, and some are missing; sequencing was by immunoSEQ multiplex PCR. Of around 600,000 clones in the sample, roughly 98% are singletons; the top ten hold 0.3%. The sequenced sample consisted of naive CD8+ T cells sorted from blood. These receptors were obtained from a man younger than 40 in good health.

V gene TRBV28 combines with J gene TRBJ1-1; no clear D gene. The CDR3 runs 14 residues. Trimming stripped 6 bases from V and 1 base from J, with 12 bases between. Looked up from germline, CDR1 is MDHEN and CDR2 is SYDVKM. CDR3 in DNA: TGTGCCAGCAGCCCTAGACCCTGGAACACTGAAGCTTTCTTT. Its protein product is CASSPRPWNTEAFF. Drawing the rest from reference TRBV28 and TRBJ1-1, the complete variable domain is DVKVTQSSRYLVKRTGEKVFLECVQDMDHENMFWYRQDPGLGLRLIYFSYDVKMKEKGDIPEGYSVSREKKERFSLILESASTNQTSMYLCASSPRPWNTEAFFGQGTRLTVV.

The chain combines TRBV15 with TRBJ1-1, with D unresolved. V lost 1 base to trimming and J lost 4 bases, with 7 bases between them. The CDR3 loop spans 13 amino acids. The germline CDR1 and CDR2 sequences are LNHNV and YYDKDF (reference sequence). CDR3 sequence: CATSRVRSTEAFF. CDR3 coding DNA: TGTGCCACCAGCAGAGTTAGGAGCACTGAAGCTTTCTTT.

The genes are TRBV9 and TRBJ2-7; tentatively, D is TRBD2 (5 bases). V was cut by 3 bases and J by 5 bases, with 12 bases left in between. The CDR3 length is 13 residues. Germline assignment: CDR1 SGDLS and CDR2 YYNGEE. The CDR3 region has the DNA TGTGCCAGCAGCGAAAGCCACGGGGACGAGCAGTACTTC. Its protein product is CASSESHGDEQYF.

The chain employs TRBV27 and TRBJ2-6, with no clear D. V gave up 6 bases and J gave up 0 bases, with 6 bases separating them. Germline V gene lookup returns CDR1 MNHEY and CDR2 SMNVEV (reference sequence). CDR3 length equals 14 residues. CDR3 nucleotides: TGTGCCAGCAGCAAGAGCTCTGGGGCCAACGTCCTGACTTTC. It yields the protein CASSKSSGANVLTF.

The gene calls are TRBV27 and TRBJ2-2; 7 bases are shared with TRBD2. Germline V gene lookup returns CDR1 MNHEY and CDR2 SMNVEV (reference sequence). V shed 3 bases and J 6 bases; nucleotides not matched to a gene: 7. The CDR3 contains 15 residues. The CDR3 region is CASSFNGRYAGELFF. The CDR3 DNA reads as TGTGCCAGCAGTTTTAACGGGAGGTACGCCGGGGAGCTGTTTTTT.

The CDR3 loop is CASSLDRGLIAFF. CDR3 DNA sequence: TGTGCCAGCAGCTTGGACAGGGGGCTCATTGCTTTCTTT. V is TRBV5-4 and J is TRBJ1-1; 9 bases are a match to TRBD1. The germline V gene encodes CDR1 SGHNT and CDR2 YYREEE (reference sequence). V lost 0 bases, J lost 11 bases, and 5 bases stayed unmatched. This CDR3 spans 13 amino acids.

This chain connects TRBV6-6 to TRBJ2-1; 8 positions match TRBD2. CDR3 length: 16 residues. Unmatched junction bases numbered 5, after V lost 0 bases and J lost 4 bases. Germline CDR1 and CDR2: MNHNY and SVGAGI (reference sequence). CDR3 nucleotides: TGTGCCAGCAGTTACTCCGTGGCGGGGGGATACAATGAGCAGTTCTTC. Translating it yields CASSYSVAGGYNEQFF.

This chain connects TRBV4-1 to TRBJ2-7; 11 bases match TRBD2. This CDR3 is built from 16 residues. Looked up from germline, CDR1 is MGHRA and CDR2 is YSYEKL. V shed 1 base and J 6 bases; nucleotides not matched to a gene: 8. The CDR3 spells CASSQVSSGRFVEQYF. The CDR3, as DNA: TGCGCCAGCAGCCAAGTTTCTAGCGGGAGGTTTGTCGAGCAGTACTTC.

This clone is a singleton in its sample. In nucleotides, the CDR3 is TGTGCCAGCAGCTTAGATGGCGGGAGAAGAGATGAGCAGTTCTTC. This encodes CASSLDGGRRDEQFF. The V call is TRBV11-3, the J call TRBJ2-1, with 7 bases matching TRBD2. Unmatched junction bases numbered 7, after V lost 0 bases and J lost 8 bases. CDR1 SGHNT and CDR2 YENEEA come from the germline V gene. This CDR3 spans 15 amino acids.

This rearrangement joins TRBV7-8 to TRBJ2-7, with D possibly being TRBD1 or TRBD2 (5 bases each). The CDR3 consists of 12 residues. The germline CDR1 and CDR2 sequences are SGHVS and FQNEAQ. CDR3 nucleotide sequence: TGTGGGGAGAGGGGCCCCTCCTACGAGCAGTACTTC. It encodes CGERGPSYEQYF.

The rearrangement joins TRBV5-4 to TRBJ2-7, with TRBD1 matching over 9 bases. With V trimmed by 3 bases and J by 3 bases, 7 bases remained unmatched. CDR1 is SGHNT and CDR2 is YYREEE in the germline V gene (reference sequence). This CDR3 comprises 15 residues. CDR3 loop: CASSWRGQGNYEQYF. Written as DNA, the CDR3 is TGTGCCAGCAGCTGGAGGGGACAGGGAAACTACGAGCAGTACTTC.

The chain uses TRBV7-9 and TRBJ2-5; a weak D match, TRBD1 (6 bases). CDR1 is SEHNR and CDR2 is FQNEAQ in the germline V gene (reference sequence). V was shortened by 7 bases and J by 2 bases, with 11 bases between the two germline ends. The CDR3 has 13 residues. CDR3 amino acids: CASIADRQETQYF. For the CDR3, the DNA is TGTGCCAGCATCGCTGACAGGCAAGAGACCCAGTACTTC.

V is TRBV7-9 and J is TRBJ1-4; the D is unclear. The V end lost 4 bases, the J end lost 7 bases, and 16 bases lay between the germline ends. CDR1 and CDR2 from the germline V gene are SEHNR and FQNEAQ (reference sequence). CDR3 size: 15 residues. CDR3 nucleotides: TGTGCCAGCAGCTCCTTACTAGGGTTCAGTGAAAAACTGTTTTTT. Amino acids: CASSSLLGFSEKLFF.

This sequence joins TRBV27 and TRBJ2-7; D uncertain. The ends were cut back, 0 bases at V and 5 bases at J, with 8 bases in the middle. This CDR3 has 13 residues. CDR1 is MNHEY, CDR2 SMNVEV, per germline (reference sequence). CDR3 DNA: TGTGCCAGCAGTTTATCGCCAAACCACGAGCAGTACTTC. Amino acids: CASSLSPNHEQYF.

This chain's CDR3 is CASSLEGTGTSYEQYF. DNA for the CDR3: TGTGCCAGCAGCCTGGAAGGGACAGGGACCTCCTACGAGCAGTACTTC. The rearrangement uses TRBV7-9 and TRBJ2-7, with 9 nucleotides matching TRBD1. The germline CDR1 and CDR2 sequences are SEHNR and FQNEAQ (reference sequence). CDR3 length equals 16 residues. J was trimmed by 0 bases and V by 5 bases; bases with no gene match: 8.

The chain has TRBV29-1 and TRBJ2-7, with D unresolved. In germline, CDR1 is SQVTM, CDR2 ANQGSEA. This CDR3 is built from 13 residues. The V and J ends lost 6 bases and 1 base respectively, with 13 bases between them. The CDR3 DNA follows: TGCAGCGTCCTCCCCAGTACGTCCTACGAGCAGTACTTC. Protein sequence: CSVLPSTSYEQYF.

The chain has TRBV5-5 and TRBJ2-4; D is ambiguous. CDR3 length: 15 amino acids. Germline CDR1 and CDR2: SGHKS and YYEKEE (reference sequence). The V and J ends lost 1 base and 4 bases respectively, with 12 bases between them. CDR3 DNA: TGTGCCAGCAGCTTGTACCCCCAAGCAAAAAACATTCAGTACTTC. Translated, it gives CASSLYPQAKNIQYF.

This rearrangement joins TRBV7-9 to TRBJ2-7; 7 nucleotides match TRBD2. Looked up from germline, CDR1 is SEHNR and CDR2 is FQNEAQ (reference sequence). The CDR3 length is 13 residues. The trim removed 3 bases at V and 4 bases at J, leaving 3 bases unmatched. CDR3 sequence reads: CASSFPREYEQYF. Written as DNA, the CDR3 is TGTGCCAGCAGCTTTCCGCGGGAGTACGAGCAGTACTTC. Together with reference TRBV7-9 and TRBJ2-7, the CDR3 gives the full variable domain: DTGVSQNPRHKITKRGQNVTFRCDPISEHNRLYWYRQTLGQGPEFLTYFQNEAQLEKSRLLSDRFSAERPKGSFSTLEIQRTEQGDSAMYLCASSFPREYEQYFGPGTRLTVT.